Listed below are T cell receptor beta chains from one sample, sequenced in a study of blood T cell repertoires in COVID-19. The assay was immunoSEQ multiplex PCR, and TCRdb's table has in-frame clones only and misses some. The sample holds about 200,000 clones, 85% to 90% seen once. The source material was peripheral blood. Receptors were obtained from a woman aged 45-65 years with acute or convalescent COVID-19. CDR3s include the opening cysteine and the closing phenylalanine or tryptophan. A D gene is named only where the DNA matches it firmly. Clone size is given for some rows only: seen once, a few or many times, or a class if the clone is expanded.

j_gene	abundance	d_gene	v_gene	CDR3nt	CDR3aa
TRBJ2-6	NA	TRBD1	TRBV19	TGTGCCAGTAGTACCGGGACAGGGTTCGCTGGGGCCAACGTCCTGACTTTC	CASSTGTGFAGANVLTF
TRBJ1-3	NA	NA	TRBV3-1/TRBV3-2	TGTGCCAGCAGCCAACAGGACAGAGGCCTCTCTGGAAACACCATATATTTT	CASSQQDRGLSGNTIYF
TRBJ2-1	NA	TRBD1	TRBV19	TGTGCCAGTAGGACATGGGGACAGGGGGGCAATGAGCAGTTCTTC	CASRTWGQGGNEQFF
TRBJ1-5	few	NA	TRBV14	TGTGCCAGCAGCCAGCAAGTAGATCAGCCCCAGCATTTT	CASSQQVDQPQHF
TRBJ2-1	NA	NA	TRBV24-1	TGTGCCACCAGTGATTTGCAGGCAGGGGTATACAATGAGCAGTTCTTC	CATSDLQAGVYNEQFF
TRBJ1-1	NA	TRBD1	TRBV7-8	TGTGCCAGCAGCTTAAGACAGGGGGAATCTGAAGCTTTCTTT	CASSLRQGESEAFF
TRBJ1-1	NA	NA	TRBV30	TGTGCCTGGGAGGGGGTTAACACTGAAGCTTTCTTT	CAWEGVNTEAFF
TRBJ1-6	NA	TRBD1	TRBV11-2	TGTGCCAGCAGCAACAGGGGTGTATATAATTCACCCCTCCACTTT	CASSNRGVYNSPLHF
TRBJ2-3	few	TRBD2	TRBV6-1	TGTGCCAGCAGTGTTAGCGGGGCGCAATGGGGAGATACGCAGTATTTT	CASSVSGAQWGDTQYF
TRBJ2-3	once	NA	TRBV5-6	TGTGCCAGCAGCTTGGGGTTCAGCGGCCTTAGCACAGATACGCAGTATTTT	CASSLGFSGLSTDTQYF
TRBJ1-2	NA	NA	TRBV11-3	TGTGCCAGCAGCTCAACAGGGTTTGGCTACACCTTC	CASSSTGFGYTF
TRBJ1-1	NA	NA	TRBV3-1/TRBV3-2	TGTGCCAGCAGCCAGTTATACTTAGGGGGCACTGAAGCTTTCTTT	CASSQLYLGGTEAFF
TRBJ2-1	NA	NA	TRBV7-3	TGTGCCAGCAGCCCCTCTAGCGTTAGCTCCTACAATGAGCAGTTCTTC	CASSPSSVSSYNEQFF
TRBJ2-4	NA	TRBD2	TRBV7-2	TGTGCCAGCAGCTTCGAGGATTCTAGCGGACGTCAGTACTTC	CASSFEDSSGRQYF
TRBJ2-3	NA	NA	TRBV6-4	TGTGCCAGCAGTGGGTCAGGTCTGGATACGCAGTATTTT	CASSGSGLDTQYF
TRBJ1-6	NA	TRBD1	TRBV7-2	TGTGCCAGCAGCTTAATTTGGGACAGGAGTTCACCCCTCCACTTT	CASSLIWDRSSPLHF
TRBJ1-4	NA	TRBD1	TRBV19	TGTGCCAGTAGTGACCACAGGGGGCTTCCTGAAAAACTGTTTTTT	CASSDHRGLPEKLFF
TRBJ2-7	NA	TRBD2	TRBV3-1/TRBV3-2	TGTGCCAGCAGCCAAGGACTAGCCGCCTACGAGCAGTACTTC	CASSQGLAAYEQYF
TRBJ2-2	many	NA	TRBV30	TGTGCCTGGAGGCGGGGACAGACGAACACCGGGGAGCTGTTTTTT	CAWRRGQTNTGELFF